A single sample is the source of the 28 T cell receptor beta chains below, sequenced in a study of blood T cell repertoires in COVID-19. Clones were read by immunoSEQ multiplex PCR, and TCRdb kept only the in-frame ones, dropping some. The sample holds some 140,000 clones, approximately 82% seen once. Source material: peripheral blood. The receptors derive from a man between 60 and 75 years old who had recovered from COVID-19.

J is TRBJ1-5 and V is TRBV6-6; TRBD1 agrees at 10 bases. CDR1 and CDR2 (germline): MNHNY, SVGAGI (reference sequence). The CDR3 extends over 15 amino acids. Trimming cost V 4 bases and J 7 bases; bases outside gene matches: 7. The CDR3 here is CASSWDRGQGQPQHF. DNA of the CDR3: TGTGCCAGCAGTTGGGACAGGGGCCAGGGGCAGCCCCAGCATTTT.

The chain has TRBV30 and TRBJ2-7; TRBD2 matches at 8 bases. CDR1 is GTSNPN and CDR2 is SVGIG in the germline V gene (reference sequence). V dropped 3 bases and J dropped 3; count of bases not matched to a gene: 10. The CDR3 sequence is 15 residues long. CDR3 in amino acids: CAWRTRGGEFYEQYF. CDR3 DNA: TGTGCCTGGAGGACCCGGGGGGGCGAGTTCTACGAGCAGTACTTC. Full variable domain (outside the CDR3, taken from reference TRBV30 and TRBJ2-7): SQTIHQWPATLVQPVGSPLSLECTVEGTSNPNLYWYRQAAGRGLQLLFYSVGIGQISSEVPQNLSASRPQDRQFILSSKKLLLSDSGFYLCAWRTRGGEFYEQYFGPGTRLTVT.

V and J are TRBV20-1 and TRBJ2-5; 7 positions match TRBD1. The V gene's germline CDR1 is DFQATT and CDR2 SNEGSKA (reference sequence). The CDR3 is 16 amino acids. The V and J ends lost 3 bases and 1 base, in that order; junction bases with no gene match: 11. DNA of the CDR3: TGCAGTGCTAGTAAGGGGGCCTGGGGACCCCAAGAGACCCAGTACTTC. The encoded protein is CSASKGAWGPQETQYF.

The CDR3 protein is CASSARTENYGYTF. CDR3 bases: TGCGCCAGCAGCGCCCGGACAGAAAACTATGGCTACACCTTC. This chain connects TRBV5-1 to TRBJ1-2; tentative D call: TRBD1 (6 bases). CDR3 length equals 14 residues. Trimming left V 4 bases short and J 2 bases short, with 12 bases between. The germline V gene encodes CDR1 SGHRS and CDR2 YFSETQ.

The CDR3 region is CASSLVQQTEAFF. The CDR3 bases are TGTGCCAGCAGCTTAGTACAACAGACTGAAGCTTTCTTT. This rearrangement joins TRBV7-8 to TRBJ1-1; D not resolved. CDR3 length: 13 residues. The germline gives CDR1 SGHVS, CDR2 FQNEAQ. Trimming cost V 1 base and J 5 bases, with 8 bases left between them.

This chain joins TRBV28 and TRBJ2-1; TRBD2 agrees at 8 bases. The CDR3 extends over 11 amino acids. J was trimmed by 15 bases and V by 6 bases; bases with no gene match: 7. Looked up from germline, CDR1 is MDHEN and CDR2 is SYDVKM. The CDR3, as DNA: TGTGCCAGCAGGCGGGAGGAGGGCTGGTTCTTC. Its translation: CASRREEGWFF.

V usage is TRBV19 and J usage is TRBJ2-5; 10 bases map to TRBD1. Per germline, CDR1 LNHDA and CDR2 SQIVND (reference sequence). This CDR3 has 14 residues. J lost 2 bases, V lost 5 bases, and 2 bases had no gene match. CDR3 DNA sequence: TGTGCCAGTAGTCCGGACAGGGGGCAAGAGACCCAGTACTTC. Translated: CASSPDRGQETQYF.

The chain is built from TRBV15 and TRBJ2-5; 7 bases line up with TRBD1. This CDR3 spans 16 amino acids. J lost 3 bases, V lost 1 base, and 8 bases had no gene match. Germline lookup yields CDR1 LNHNV and CDR2 YYDKDF (reference sequence). The CDR3 DNA reads TGTGCCACCAGCAGAGTGTATAGGGGGCTGGAAGAGACCCAGTACTTC. Encoded protein: CATSRVYRGLEETQYF.

A few counts support this clone. The DNA for the CDR3 is TGTGCCAATGGACAGGGTTATAATTCACCCCTCCACTTT. It codes for CANGQGYNSPLHF. This rearrangement joins TRBV2 to TRBJ1-6; TRBD1 agrees at 8 bases. CDR1 is SNHLY and CDR2 is FYNNEI in the germline V gene. This CDR3 contains 13 residues. V was clipped by 10 bases and J by 4 bases; unmatched bases: 3.

As to this clone: The same CDR3 also results from other DNA sequences found in this sample. The J gene is TRBJ2-2, the V gene TRBV11-2; D unresolved. The germline V gene encodes CDR1 SGHAT and CDR2 FQNNGV. Trimming pared 3 bases from V and 7 bases from J, leaving 6 bases between. This CDR3 spans 12 amino acids. The DNA of the CDR3 is TGTGCCAGCAGCTTCAACGGCGGGGAGCTGTTTTTT. The encoded protein is CASSFNGGELFF.

DNA for the CDR3: TGTGCCAGCAGCCAAGTTATAACAGGGGGCCACAATGAGCAGTTCTTC. Its protein product is CASSQVITGGHNEQFF. V usage is TRBV14 and J usage is TRBJ2-1, with 9 bases that match TRBD1. Germline V CDR1 and CDR2: SGHDN, FVKESK. V gave up 1 base and J gave up 5 bases; unmatched junction bases: 6. The CDR3 totals 16 residues.

This clone has just a few counts. The chain is built from TRBV19 and TRBJ2-6; possibly TRBD1 for D (6 bases). Germline V gene data show CDR1 as LNHDA and CDR2 as SQIVND (reference sequence). Trimming pared 4 bases from V and 0 bases from J, leaving 16 bases between. There are 18 residues in the CDR3. The CDR3 DNA reads as TGTGCCAGTAGTACCGGACAGCTTTTACACTCTGGGGCCAACGTCCTGACTTTC. It encodes CASSTGQLLHSGANVLTF.

The chain links TRBV6-5 to TRBJ1-5; D perhaps matches TRBD1 (5 bases). CDR1 MNHEY and CDR2 SVGAGI come from the germline V gene. Trimming removed 6 bases at V and 7 bases at J, with 16 bases between. The CDR3 contains 14 residues. DNA for the CDR3: TGTGCCAGCAGAAATCCAGGGATGCAGCAGCCCCAGCATTTT. It translates to CASRNPGMQQPQHF.

V and J are TRBV13 and TRBJ2-7; 9 nucleotides align to TRBD1. The V segment lost 5 bases and the J segment 5 bases; nucleotides outside the gene matches: 10. The CDR3 runs to 15 residues. CDR1 is PRHDT, CDR2 FYEKMQ, per germline (reference sequence). Written as DNA, the CDR3 is TGTGCCAGCAGCCGGCCCGGGACAGGGAGCGACGAGCAGTACTTC. Its protein is CASSRPGTGSDEQYF.

The gene calls are TRBV21-1 and TRBJ1-6. TRBV21-1 is tagged as a pseudogene. The CDR3 consists of 16 residues. The CDR3 DNA reads TGTGCCAGCAGCAAAGCCCCTCCCGGTAATAATTCACCCCTCCACTTT. Amino acids: CASSKAPPGNNSPLHF.

This clone was observed a single time. The V and J genes are TRBV19 and TRBJ1-2; a possible D gene is TRBD1 (6 bases). The germline V gene has CDR1 LNHDA and CDR2 SQIVND (reference sequence). The CDR3 has 13 amino acids. The V gene lost 3 bases and the J gene lost 5 bases, with 10 bases spanning the gap. The CDR3 sequence: CASSIARGYGYTF. CDR3 DNA: TGTGCCAGTAGTATCGCCAGGGGATATGGCTACACCTTC.

The V call is TRBV7-9, the J call TRBJ2-7; 9 bases map to TRBD1. The trim removed 5 bases at V and 3 bases at J, leaving 8 bases unmatched. In germline, CDR1 is SEHNR, CDR2 FQNEAQ (reference sequence). This CDR3 comprises 15 residues. The DNA of the CDR3 is TGTGCCAGCAGCCCGGGACAGGGAAAATACTACGAGCAGTACTTC. Translation gives CASSPGQGKYYEQYF.

J is TRBJ2-1 and V is TRBV7-9; 13 bases align to TRBD2. The germline V gene encodes CDR1 SEHNR and CDR2 FQNEAQ (reference sequence). Trimming removed 2 bases from V and 6 bases from J; junction bases left unmatched: 1. The CDR3 has 15 amino acids. The CDR3 loop is CASSLTSGRANEQFF. The DNA for the CDR3 is TGTGCCAGCAGCTTAACTAGCGGGAGGGCCAATGAGCAGTTCTTC. The entire variable domain, with the rest obtained from reference TRBV7-9 and TRBJ2-1, is as follows: DTGVSQNPRHKITKRGQNVTFRCDPISEHNRLYWYRQTLGQGPEFLTYFQNEAQLEKSRLLSDRFSAERPKGSFSTLEIQRTEQGDSAMYLCASSLTSGRANEQFFGPGTRLTVL.

This clone was counted between two and nine times. The CDR3 sequence is CATSDQDRTRNEQFF. The CDR3 DNA reads as TGTGCCACCAGTGATCAGGACAGGACCAGGAATGAGCAGTTCTTC. The chain uses TRBV24-1 and TRBJ2-1; 7 bases fit TRBD1. V lost 3 bases to trimming and J lost 7 bases; unmatched junction nucleotides: 8. This CDR3 has 15 amino acids. Germline-derived CDR1 and CDR2 are KGHDR and SFDVKD.

The V gene is TRBV5-1, the J gene TRBJ2-1, with 14 bases lining up with TRBD2. V shed 4 bases and J 8 bases; nucleotides not matched to a gene: 14. CDR3 length: 18 amino acids. CDR1 SGHRS and CDR2 YFSETQ come from the germline V gene. The CDR3 bases are TGCGCCAGCAGCCCTAGGCCGGGACTAGCGGGAGCAAGTGATGAGCAGTTCTTC. Encoded protein: CASSPRPGLAGASDEQFF.

The chain uses TRBV5-8 and TRBJ2-5; possible D gene TRBD1, 6 bases. V lost 0 bases to trimming and J lost 1 base, with 16 bases between them. This CDR3 has 17 amino acids. The V gene's germline CDR1 is SGHTS and CDR2 YDEGEE. This CDR3 is CASSLGDTAFGQETQYF. CDR3 sequence (DNA): TGTGCCAGCAGCTTGGGGGACACGGCGTTTGGCCAAGAGACCCAGTACTTC.

The count of this clone is one. The chain recombines TRBV30 with TRBJ2-7, with D perhaps given as TRBD1 or TRBD2 (5 bases each). CDR3 length: 12 amino acids. Germline assignment: CDR1 GTSNPN and CDR2 SVGIG (reference sequence). Deletions cut 5 bases from V and 5 bases from J, with 13 bases between. In DNA form, the CDR3 reads TGTGCCTGGGGGGGAGAGTTCGACGAGCAGTACTTC. Amino acids: CAWGGEFDEQYF.

A few counts support this clone. The chain links TRBV13 to TRBJ1-5; 12 bases are a match to TRBD1. This CDR3 has 17 residues. V lost 5 bases and J lost 8; bases outside the gene matches: 13. Germline values: CDR1 PRHDT, CDR2 FYEKMQ (reference sequence). The CDR3 protein is CASSLRGGTGGGEPQHF. Written as DNA, the CDR3 is TGTGCCAGCAGCCTCAGGGGTGGGACAGGGGGCGGAGAGCCCCAGCATTTT.

The J gene is TRBJ2-7, the V gene TRBV4-2; 12 bases align to TRBD2. The V gene end was trimmed by 6 bases and the J gene end by 1 base; junction bases not matched to a gene: 4. Germline V gene sequence: CDR1 LGHNA, CDR2 YNFKEQ. There are 15 residues in the CDR3. The CDR3 protein is CASRQTSGGSYEQYF. DNA of the CDR3: TGTGCCAGCAGACAGACTAGCGGGGGTTCCTACGAGCAGTACTTC.

This clone has a handful of counts. The chain employs TRBV7-3 and TRBJ2-5; D uncertain. The CDR3 totals 15 residues. Germline loops: CDR1 SGHTA, CDR2 FQGTGA. Trimming left V 3 bases short and J 4 bases short, with 15 bases between. The CDR3 region is CASSFNPGSPETQYF. The CDR3 DNA is TGTGCCAGCAGCTTTAACCCAGGTTCCCCAGAGACCCAGTACTTC.

The chain carries TRBV25-1 and TRBJ2-7, with 7 bases fitting TRBD2. This CDR3 is 14 amino acids long. J gave up 2 bases and V 3 bases, and 4 bases lay outside the gene matches. Germline V lookup: CDR1 MGHDK, CDR2 SYGVNS. This CDR3 is CASSEAGVTYEQYF. The CDR3 DNA sequence: TGTGCCAGCAGTGAGGCGGGGGTCACCTACGAGCAGTACTTC.

The rearrangement uses TRBV7-2 and TRBJ2-7; TRBD1 is a possible D gene (5 bases). The V gene's germline CDR1 is SGHTA and CDR2 FQGNSA. This CDR3 contains 15 residues. V was cut by 3 bases and J by 2 bases, with 14 bases left in between. CDR3 coding DNA: TGTGCCAGCAGCTTGGAGCGACAGCCGGCCTACGAGCAGTACTTC. Amino acids: CASSLERQPAYEQYF.

The V gene is TRBV10-1, the J gene TRBJ2-7, with TRBD1 identical over 8 bases. The CDR3 sequence is 16 residues long. CDR1 is WNHNN and CDR2 is SYGVQD in the germline V gene (reference sequence). V was clipped by 4 bases and J by 5 bases; unmatched bases: 13. The CDR3 here is CASSGGMRTGRNEQYF. The DNA of the CDR3 is TGCGCCAGCAGTGGGGGGATGAGGACAGGGAGGAACGAGCAGTACTTC.